Detailed here is one T cell receptor (beta chain). Sequencing was performed with immunoSEQ multiplex PCR; in TCRdb, only in-frame clones are kept and a portion is missing. The table includes approximately 39,000 clones, around 89% detected once. This sample was taken from a study of OX40 agonist ivuxolimab in advanced cancers. Trimming pared 2 bases from V and 7 bases from J, leaving 19 bases between. CDR3 length: 16 amino acids. Germline assignment: CDR1 SGHRS and CDR2 YFSETQ. This TCR came from an adult with an advanced solid tumor such as melanoma, head and neck, liver or kidney cancer. The rearrangement joins TRBV5-1 to TRBJ2-1, with D maybe TRBD1 (6 bases). Sample: CD4+ or CD8+ T cells sorted from blood, taken in a trial of the OX40 agonist ivuxolimab. Here the CDR3 DNA reads TGCGCCAGCAGCTTTAGTTCTACAGGGACGATAAATGAGCAGTTCTTC. It encodes CASSFSSTGTINEQFF.